Sequencing of this T cell receptor beta chain was carried out in a study of blood T cell repertoires in COVID-19. Background on the study: Spain, Italy and the United States supplied samples that represented acute and convalescent COVID-19. Nucleic acid was either cDNA or gDNA, and it came from T cells, B-cell-depleted T cells, or PBMCs.

The CDR3 length is 17 residues. CDR1 and CDR2 (germline): LNHNV, YYDKDF (reference sequence). V gave up 0 bases and J gave up 1 base, with 13 bases separating them. Original data processing: Amplifying reference gene primers gave estimates of nucleated cell counts. Sequencing used immunoSEQ multiplex PCR; TCRdb keeps in-frame clones, though not all of them. V and J calls and clone size come straight from that table; D and trimming were deduced from the DNA. Among about 160,000 clones listed, about 85% were seen once. Sequencing used peripheral blood. The receptor's source is a middle-aged man with acute or convalescent COVID-19. V and J are TRBV15 and TRBJ1-3, with a possible D match to TRBD1 (6 bases). The CDR3 coding sequence is TGTGCCACCAGCAGAGACTTCAGGGGCTATTCTGGAAACACCATATATTTT. This encodes CATSRDFRGYSGNTIYF.